The rows below give T cell receptor beta chains drawn from one sample of a study of blood T cell repertoires in COVID-19. Assay used: immunoSEQ multiplex PCR; TCRdb lists only in-frame clones, some missing. Of nearly 35,000 clones in the sample, more than 75% were seen once. The sample taken for sequencing was peripheral blood. The receptors stem from a man aged 65 to 85 with acute or convalescent COVID-19. The CDR3 runs from the conserved cysteine through the conserved F or W. Fields, in order: D gene, V gene, J gene, clone size, CDR3 DNA, CDR3 protein. D genes are given only for firm matches. Only part of the rows carry a size: once, few, many, or a class if the clone is expanded.

d_gene: -
v_gene: TRBV21-1
j_gene: TRBJ2-5
abundance: -
CDR3nt: TGTGCCAGCAGCCAAGTGGGGACCGAAGGATTTGGGAGGGAGACCCAGTACTTC
CDR3aa: CASSQVGTEGFGRETQYF

d_gene: -
v_gene: TRBV30
j_gene: TRBJ1-1
abundance: -
CDR3nt: TGTGCCTCCTACAACGGAGCGAACACTGAAGCTTTCTTT
CDR3aa: CASYNGANTEAFF

d_gene: -
v_gene: TRBV7-2
j_gene: TRBJ1-6
abundance: -
CDR3nt: TGTGCCAGCAGCTTAGCGACGGGGCTCCACTTT
CDR3aa: CASSLATGLHF

d_gene: -
v_gene: TRBV29-1
j_gene: TRBJ2-3
abundance: -
CDR3nt: TGCAGCGCAACTTCTGTCAGGGGCTCAGATACGCAGTATTTT
CDR3aa: CSATSVRGSDTQYF

d_gene: -
v_gene: TRBV12-3/TRBV12-4
j_gene: TRBJ1-3
abundance: -
CDR3nt: TGTGCCAGCAGTTTCGGGGGAAACACCATATATTTT
CDR3aa: CASSFGGNTIYF

d_gene: -
v_gene: TRBV5-1
j_gene: TRBJ2-5
abundance: -
CDR3nt: TGCGCCAGCAGCTCCGGGCCCGGGGAAGGAGCCCAGTACTTC
CDR3aa: CASSSGPGEGAQYF

d_gene: -
v_gene: TRBV7-2
j_gene: TRBJ2-5
abundance: -
CDR3nt: TGTGCCAGCAGCTTGGGCAGGGGATACGAGACCCAGTACTTC
CDR3aa: CASSLGRGYETQYF

d_gene: TRBD1
v_gene: TRBV10-3
j_gene: TRBJ1-5
abundance: -
CDR3nt: TGTGCCATCAGTAGGACAGGGGGAAATCAGCCCCAGCATTTT
CDR3aa: CAISRTGGNQPQHF

d_gene: TRBD1
v_gene: TRBV28
j_gene: TRBJ1-2
abundance: -
CDR3nt: TGTGCCAGCAGTACAGGGGAGGCATGGTATGGCTACACCTTC
CDR3aa: CASSTGEAWYGYTF

d_gene: TRBD1
v_gene: TRBV6-5
j_gene: TRBJ1-1
abundance: -
CDR3nt: TGTGCCACCCAAAGACAGGGGGACACTGAAGCTTTCTTT
CDR3aa: CATQRQGDTEAFF

d_gene: TRBD1
v_gene: TRBV5-1
j_gene: TRBJ1-6
abundance: few
CDR3nt: TGCGCCAGCAGCCTAGGGACAGCGGATTCACCCCTCCACTTT
CDR3aa: CASSLGTADSPLHF

d_gene: -
v_gene: TRBV6-2/TRBV6-3
j_gene: TRBJ1-4
abundance: -
CDR3nt: TGTGCCAGCAGCCCCCCGGGGGAGGGTGAAGAAAAACTGTTTTTT
CDR3aa: CASSPPGEGEEKLFF

d_gene: TRBD2
v_gene: TRBV5-1
j_gene: TRBJ2-1
abundance: few
CDR3nt: TGCGCCAGCAGCTTCAGCCTAGCGGGAATTCTAAATGAGCAGTTCTTC
CDR3aa: CASSFSLAGILNEQFF

d_gene: -
v_gene: TRBV29-1
j_gene: TRBJ1-3
abundance: -
CDR3nt: TGCAGCGTTGCGGTGGGAAACACCATATATTTT
CDR3aa: CSVAVGNTIYF

d_gene: TRBD2
v_gene: TRBV7-9
j_gene: TRBJ2-1
abundance: -
CDR3nt: TGTGCCAGCAGCTTACTTAGCGGGAGCGGAGCTGAGCAGTTCTTC
CDR3aa: CASSLLSGSGAEQFF

d_gene: -
v_gene: TRBV7-3
j_gene: TRBJ2-2
abundance: -
CDR3nt: TGTGCCAGCAGCTTAAGCTACCGCGGGGACACCGGGGAGCTGTTTTTT
CDR3aa: CASSLSYRGDTGELFF

d_gene: TRBD2
v_gene: TRBV4-3
j_gene: TRBJ2-2
abundance: -
CDR3nt: TGCGCCAGCAGCCGGACTAGCGGGGTCCGCAGGACCGGGGAGCTGTTTTTT
CDR3aa: CASSRTSGVRRTGELFF

d_gene: TRBD2
v_gene: TRBV4-2
j_gene: TRBJ2-1
abundance: -
CDR3nt: TGTGCCAGCAGCCAAGAAGGCGGGAGGGCCTTCTTCAATGAGCAGTTCTTC
CDR3aa: CASSQEGGRAFFNEQFF

d_gene: TRBD1
v_gene: TRBV7-2
j_gene: TRBJ2-3
abundance: once
CDR3nt: TGTGCCAGCACCTCCGGGACAGGGGGGGATACGCAGTATTTT
CDR3aa: CASTSGTGGDTQYF

d_gene: TRBD1
v_gene: TRBV9
j_gene: TRBJ1-2
abundance: -
CDR3nt: TGTGCCAGCAGCTCCCGACAGGGCAACTATGGCTACACCTTC
CDR3aa: CASSSRQGNYGYTF

d_gene: TRBD2
v_gene: TRBV5-1
j_gene: TRBJ2-3
abundance: -
CDR3nt: TGCGCCAGCAGCTTGGAGGGCGGGAGAACAGATACGCAGTATTTT
CDR3aa: CASSLEGGRTDTQYF

d_gene: -
v_gene: TRBV9
j_gene: TRBJ2-7
abundance: -
CDR3nt: TGTGCCAGCAGCTCCACTACAAGCGGCTACGAGCAGTACTTC
CDR3aa: CASSSTTSGYEQYF

d_gene: TRBD1
v_gene: TRBV25-1
j_gene: TRBJ2-3
abundance: -
CDR3nt: TGTGCCAGCAGTGCTTGGCAGACAGGGGCTGCGGCAGATACGCAGTATTTT
CDR3aa: CASSAWQTGAAADTQYF